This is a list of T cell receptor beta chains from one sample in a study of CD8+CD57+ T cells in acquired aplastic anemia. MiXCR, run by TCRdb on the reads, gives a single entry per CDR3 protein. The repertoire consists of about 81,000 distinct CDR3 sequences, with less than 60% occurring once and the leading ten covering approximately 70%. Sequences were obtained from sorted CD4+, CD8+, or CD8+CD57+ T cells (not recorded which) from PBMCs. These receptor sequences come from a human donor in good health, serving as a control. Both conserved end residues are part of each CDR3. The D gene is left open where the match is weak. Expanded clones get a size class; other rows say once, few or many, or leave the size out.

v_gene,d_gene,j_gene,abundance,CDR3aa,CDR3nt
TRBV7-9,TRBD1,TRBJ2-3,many,CASSFTGGAGQDTQYF,TGTGCCAGCAGCTTTACAGGGGGCGCGGGTCAAGATACGCAGTATTTT
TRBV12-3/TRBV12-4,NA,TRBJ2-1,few,CASSSPTGTYNEQFF,TGTGCCAGCAGTTCCCCGACAGGGACTTACAATGAGCAGTTCTTC
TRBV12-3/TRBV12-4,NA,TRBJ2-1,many,CASSLITISYNEQFF,TGTGCCAGCAGTTTAATTACTATCAGCTACAATGAGCAGTTCTTC
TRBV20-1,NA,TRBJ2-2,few,CSASFTGELFF,TGCAGTGCCTCTTTTACCGGGGAGCTGTTTTTT
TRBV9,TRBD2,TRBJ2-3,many,CASSGRLAGTDTQYF,TGTGCCAGCAGCGGCCGACTAGCGGGCACAGATACGCAGTATTTT
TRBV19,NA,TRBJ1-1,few,CASSMRDTEAFF,TGTGCCAGTAGTATGAGGGACACTGAAGCTTTCTTT
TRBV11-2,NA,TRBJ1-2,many,CASSPGSYGYTF,TGTGCCAGCAGCCCAGGGTCCTATGGCTACACCTTC
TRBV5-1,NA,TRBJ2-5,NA,CASSLQQETQYF,TGCGCCAGCAGCTTACAACAAGAGACCCAGTACTTC
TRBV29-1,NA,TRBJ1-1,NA,CSAGEGNTEAFF,TGCAGCGCTGGGGAGGGGAACACTGAAGCTTTCTTT
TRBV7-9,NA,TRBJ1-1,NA,CASSLDSSTEAFF,TGTGCCAGCAGCTTAGACTCGAGCACTGAAGCTTTCTTT
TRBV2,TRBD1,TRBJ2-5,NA,CATNRGRETQYF,TGTGCCACAAACAGGGGGAGGGAGACCCAGTACTTC
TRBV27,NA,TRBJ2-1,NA,CASSLGAGASYNEQFF,TGTGCCAGCAGTTTAGGGGCAGGGGCCTCCTACAATGAGCAGTTCTTC
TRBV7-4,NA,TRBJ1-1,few,CASSARGTEAFF,TGTGCCAGCAGCGCCCGAGGGACTGAAGCTTTCTTT
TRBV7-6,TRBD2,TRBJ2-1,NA,CASSRSGSFDEQLF,TGTGCCAGCAGCCGTAGCGGGAGTTTCGATGAGCAGCTCTTC
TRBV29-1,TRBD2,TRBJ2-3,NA,CSVGLAGRADTQYF,TGCAGCGTTGGACTAGCGGGACGGGCAGATACGCAGTATTTT
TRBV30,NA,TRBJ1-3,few,CAWTLGVSGNTIYF,TGTGCCTGGACCTTAGGGGTCTCTGGAAACACCATATATTTT
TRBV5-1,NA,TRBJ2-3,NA,CASSPKGTDTQYF,TGCGCCAGCAGCCCAAAAGGTACAGATACGCAGTATTTT
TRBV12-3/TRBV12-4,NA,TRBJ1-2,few,CASSFSGGYTF,TGTGCCAGCAGTTTCAGCGGGGGCTACACCTTC
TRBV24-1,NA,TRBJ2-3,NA,CATSVGELGTDTQYF,TGTGCCACCAGTGTGGGGGAGTTGGGAACAGATACGCAGTATTTT
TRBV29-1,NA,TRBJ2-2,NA,CSTRGRGGELFF,TGCAGCACCCGTGGGCGGGGAGGGGAGCTGTTTTTT
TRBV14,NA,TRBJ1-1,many,CASSPAVGVNTEAFF,TGTGCCAGCAGCCCGGCGGTAGGGGTGAACACTGAAGCTTTCTTT
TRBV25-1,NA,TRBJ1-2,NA,CASSPTGLNYGYTF,TGTGCCAGCAGTCCCACAGGGTTAAACTATGGCTACACCTTC
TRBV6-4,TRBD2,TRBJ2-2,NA,CASSDQSGTQTGELFF,TGTGCCAGCAGTGACCAGAGCGGGACTCAGACCGGGGAGCTGTTTTTT
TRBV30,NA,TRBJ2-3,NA,CATNGVGGPSTDTQYF,TGTGCCACAAACGGAGTCGGAGGGCCTAGCACAGATACGCAGTATTTT
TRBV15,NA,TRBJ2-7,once,CATSREGAYEQYF,TGTGCCACCAGCAGAGAGGGAGCCTACGAGCAGTACTTC
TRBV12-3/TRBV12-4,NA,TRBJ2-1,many,CASSVQVYEWNEQFF,TGTGCCAGCAGCGTACAGGTATACGAGTGGAATGAGCAGTTCTTC
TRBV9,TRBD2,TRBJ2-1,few,CASSAGGAGYNEQFF,TGTGCCAGCAGCGCCGGGGGGGCCGGGTACAATGAGCAGTTCTTC
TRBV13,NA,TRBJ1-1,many,CASSPQRGLEAFF,TGTGCCAGCAGCCCCCAGCGAGGGCTGGAAGCTTTCTTT
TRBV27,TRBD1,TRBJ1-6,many,CASSSSGTGSTLHF,TGTGCCAGCAGTTCGTCCGGGACAGGGTCCACCCTCCACTTT
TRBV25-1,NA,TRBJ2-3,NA,CASSVAGLGTDTQYF,TGTGCCAGCAGTGTTGCGGGGTTGGGCACAGATACGCAGTATTTT
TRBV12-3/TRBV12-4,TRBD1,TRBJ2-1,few,CASGTGTGILF,TGTGCCAGCGGCACCGGGACAGGTATTCTCTTC
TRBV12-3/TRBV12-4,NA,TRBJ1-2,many,CASSSRTDNYGYTF,TGTGCCAGCAGTTCGCGGACAGATAACTATGGCTACACCTTC
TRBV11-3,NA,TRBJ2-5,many,CASSSPQGWTQYF,TGTGCCAGCAGCTCGCCACAAGGATGGACCCAGTACTTC
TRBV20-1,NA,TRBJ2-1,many,CSLGYNEQFF,TGCAGCCTTGGGTACAATGAGCAGTTCTTC
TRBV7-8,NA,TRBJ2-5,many,CASSPVAVQETQYF,TGTGCCAGCAGCCCCGTAGCGGTCCAAGAGACCCAGTACTTC
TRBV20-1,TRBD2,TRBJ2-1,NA,CSARDSSGSIIEQFF,TGCAGTGCTAGAGATTCTAGCGGGAGTATCATTGAGCAGTTCTTC
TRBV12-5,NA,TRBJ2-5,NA,CASGLVRGLPRETQYF,TGTGCTAGTGGTTTGGTCCGCGGCCTTCCAAGAGAGACCCAGTACTTC
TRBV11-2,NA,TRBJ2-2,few,CASRGTTNTGELFF,TGTGCCAGCAGGGGGACCACTAACACCGGGGAGCTGTTTTTT
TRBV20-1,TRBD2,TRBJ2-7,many,CSARDDGLALDEQYF,TGCAGTGCTAGAGATGATGGACTAGCGTTGGACGAGCAGTACTTC
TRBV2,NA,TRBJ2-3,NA,CASSEVELGHQYF,TGTGCCAGCAGTGAAGTGGAACTAGGGCATCAGTATTTT
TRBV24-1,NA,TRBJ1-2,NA,CATSDVRRGAYGYTF,TGTGCCACCAGTGATGTCCGTCGGGGGGCCTATGGCTACACCTTC
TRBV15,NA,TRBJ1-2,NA,CATSLEGNNYGYTF,TGTGCCACCAGTCTCGAGGGAAATAACTATGGCTACACCTTC
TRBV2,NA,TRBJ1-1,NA,CASSDGGFSNTEAFF,TGTGCCAGCAGTGACGGGGGATTCTCGAACACTGAAGCTTTCTTT
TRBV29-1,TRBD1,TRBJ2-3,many,CSVETGLQADTQYF,TGCAGCGTCGAGACAGGGTTGCAGGCAGATACGCAGTATTTT
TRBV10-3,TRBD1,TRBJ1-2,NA,CAIRTGGHGYTF,TGTGCCATCAGGACAGGGGGACATGGCTACACCTTC
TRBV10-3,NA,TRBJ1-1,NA,CAIKGQPNTEAFF,TGTGCCATCAAAGGACAGCCGAACACTGAAGCTTTCTTT
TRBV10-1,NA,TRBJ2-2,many,CASSDPNTGELFF,TGCGCCAGCAGTGACCCAAACACCGGGGAGCTGTTTTTT
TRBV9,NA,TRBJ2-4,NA,CASSPGWYF,TGTGCCAGCAGCCCCGGGTGGTACTTC